Following are 4 T cell receptor beta chains from one sample sequenced in a study of OX40 agonist ivuxolimab in advanced cancers. Libraries were prepared by immunoSEQ multiplex PCR; TCRdb keeps only in-frame clonotypes and omits some of them. Among tens of thousands of clones listed, about 85% were seen once. This material consisted of CD4+ or CD8+ T cells sorted from blood, taken in a trial of the OX40 agonist ivuxolimab. These receptor sequences come from an adult with an advanced solid tumor such as melanoma, head and neck, liver or kidney cancer.

The V call is TRBV18, the J call TRBJ1-1, with D perhaps matching TRBD1 (5 bases). This CDR3 comprises 15 residues. V was clipped by 0 bases and J by 2 bases, with 10 bases between them. Per the germline V gene, CDR1 is KGHSH and CDR2 is LQKENI. In DNA, the CDR3 is TGTGCCAGCTCACCACCGTCCAGGGATAACACTGAAGCTTTCTTT. Encoded protein: CASSPPSRDNTEAFF.

This chain uses TRBV7-2 with TRBJ2-5; D perhaps matches TRBD2 (6 bases). Germline loops: CDR1 SGHTA, CDR2 FQGNSA. This CDR3 has 14 amino acids. V was pared by 5 bases and J by 2 bases, with 12 bases between. CDR3 sequence reads: CASSVGTSQETQYF. The DNA for the CDR3 is TGTGCCAGCAGCGTAGGGACTTCACAAGAGACCCAGTACTTC. The variable domain in full, with the rest retrieved from reference TRBV7-2 and TRBJ2-5, is GAGVSQSPSNKVTEKGKDVELRCDPISGHTALYWYRQSLGQGLEFLIYFQGNSAPDKSGLPSDRFSAERTGGSVSTLTIQRTQQEDSAVYLCASSVGTSQETQYFGPGTRLLVL.

This clone was counted a few times. V usage is TRBV7-9 and J usage is TRBJ1-2; 7 positions match TRBD1. This CDR3 region has 15 residues. The trim removed 2 bases at V and 3 bases at J, leaving 6 bases unmatched. Per germline, CDR1 SEHNR and CDR2 FQNEAQ (reference sequence). The CDR3 region is CASSLFGTEDYGYTF. CDR3 bases: TGTGCCAGCAGCTTATTCGGGACAGAGGACTATGGCTACACCTTC.

This chain connects TRBV29-1 to TRBJ1-1; D perhaps matches TRBD1 (5 bases). V lost 4 bases to trimming and J lost 0 bases, with 15 bases between them. The CDR3 length is 15 residues. Per germline, CDR1 SQVTM and CDR2 ANQGSEA. Here the CDR3 DNA reads TGCAGCGTTGCACGAGAGGGGTCATTGAACACTGAAGCTTTCTTT. Translated, it gives CSVAREGSLNTEAFF. Drawing the rest from reference TRBV29-1 and TRBJ1-1, the complete variable domain is SAVISQKPSRDICQRGTSLTIQCQVDSQVTMMFWYRQQPGQSLTLIATANQGSEATYESGFVIDKFPISRPNLTFSTLTVSNMSPEDSSIYLCSVAREGSLNTEAFFGQGTRLTVV.